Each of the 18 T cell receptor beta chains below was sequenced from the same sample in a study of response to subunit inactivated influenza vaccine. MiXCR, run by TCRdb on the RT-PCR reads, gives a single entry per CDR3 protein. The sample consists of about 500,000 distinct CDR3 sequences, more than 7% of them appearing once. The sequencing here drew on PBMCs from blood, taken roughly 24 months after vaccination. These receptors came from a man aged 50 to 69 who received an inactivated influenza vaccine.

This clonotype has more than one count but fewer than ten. The DNA of the CDR3 is TGTGCCAGCAGTTTCCCCGGGACTAGCGGGAGGGCCTATGACAATGAGCAGTTCTTC. Translating gives CASSFPGTSGRAYDNEQFF. This chain links TRBV28 with TRBJ2-1, with 16 bases fitting TRBD2. The germline V gene encodes CDR1 MDHEN and CDR2 SYDVKM. The CDR3 contains 19 residues. With V trimmed by 3 bases and J by 5 bases, 10 bases remained unmatched.

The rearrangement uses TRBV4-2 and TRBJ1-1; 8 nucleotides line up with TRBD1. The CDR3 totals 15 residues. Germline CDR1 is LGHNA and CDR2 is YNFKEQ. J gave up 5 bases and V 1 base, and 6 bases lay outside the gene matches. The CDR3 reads CASSQVGQGATEAFF. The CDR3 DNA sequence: TGTGCCAGCAGCCAAGTTGGGCAGGGGGCGACTGAAGCTTTCTTT.

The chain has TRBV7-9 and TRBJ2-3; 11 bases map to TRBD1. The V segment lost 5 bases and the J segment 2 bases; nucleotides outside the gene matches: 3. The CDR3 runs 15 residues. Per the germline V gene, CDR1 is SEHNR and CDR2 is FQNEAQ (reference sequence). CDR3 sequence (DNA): TGTGCCAGCAGCCCGGGACAGGGGGACACAGATACGCAGTATTTT. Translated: CASSPGQGDTDTQYF.

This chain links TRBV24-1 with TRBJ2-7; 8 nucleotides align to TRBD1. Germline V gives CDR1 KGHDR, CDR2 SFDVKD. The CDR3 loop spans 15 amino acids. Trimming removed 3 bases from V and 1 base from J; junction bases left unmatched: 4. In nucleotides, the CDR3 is TGTGCCACCAGTGATCAAACAGGGGGATCCTACGAGCAGTACTTC. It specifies CATSDQTGGSYEQYF.

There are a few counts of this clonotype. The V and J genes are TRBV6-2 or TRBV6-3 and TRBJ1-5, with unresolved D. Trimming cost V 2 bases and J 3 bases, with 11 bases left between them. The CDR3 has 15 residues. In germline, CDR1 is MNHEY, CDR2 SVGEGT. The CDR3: CASSYTNYNNQPQHF. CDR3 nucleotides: TGTGCCAGCAGTTACACGAATTATAACAATCAGCCCCAGCATTTT.

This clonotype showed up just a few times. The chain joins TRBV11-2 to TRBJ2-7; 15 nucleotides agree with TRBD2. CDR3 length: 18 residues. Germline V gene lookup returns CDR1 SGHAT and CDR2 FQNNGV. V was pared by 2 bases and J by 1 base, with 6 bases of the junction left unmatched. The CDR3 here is CASSLRGTSGGTSYEQYF. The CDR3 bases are TGTGCCAGCAGCTTACGGGGGACTAGCGGGGGGACGTCCTACGAGCAGTACTTC. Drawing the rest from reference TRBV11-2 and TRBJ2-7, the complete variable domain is EAGVAQSPRYKIIEKRQSVAFWCNPISGHATLYWYQQILGQGPKLLIQFQNNGVVDDSQLPKDRFSAERLKGVDSTLKIQPAKLEDSAVYLCASSLRGTSGGTSYEQYFGPGTRLTVT.

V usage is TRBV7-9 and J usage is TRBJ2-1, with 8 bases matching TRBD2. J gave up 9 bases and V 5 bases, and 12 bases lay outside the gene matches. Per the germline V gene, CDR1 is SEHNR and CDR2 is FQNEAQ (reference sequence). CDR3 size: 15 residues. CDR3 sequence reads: CASSPQIAGLSEQFF. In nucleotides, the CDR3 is TGTGCCAGCAGCCCCCAAATAGCGGGACTCAGTGAGCAGTTCTTC.

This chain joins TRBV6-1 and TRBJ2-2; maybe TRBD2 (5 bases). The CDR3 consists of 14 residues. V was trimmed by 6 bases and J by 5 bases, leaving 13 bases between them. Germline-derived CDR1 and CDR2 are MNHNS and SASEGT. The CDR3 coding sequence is TGTGCCAGCAGCATAGCCGGGGAGACCGGGGAGCTGTTTTTT. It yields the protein CASSIAGETGELFF.

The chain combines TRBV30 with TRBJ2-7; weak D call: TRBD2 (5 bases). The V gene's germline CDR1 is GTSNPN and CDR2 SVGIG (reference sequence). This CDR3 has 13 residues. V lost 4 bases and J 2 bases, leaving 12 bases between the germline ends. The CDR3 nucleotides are TGTGCCTGGATGGGGAGAAGGACCTACGAGCAGTACTTC. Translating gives CAWMGRRTYEQYF. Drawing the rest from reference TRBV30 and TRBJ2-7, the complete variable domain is SQTIHQWPATLVQPVGSPLSLECTVEGTSNPNLYWYRQAAGRGLQLLFYSVGIGQISSEVPQNLSASRPQDRQFILSSKKLLLSDSGFYLCAWMGRRTYEQYFGPGTRLTVT.

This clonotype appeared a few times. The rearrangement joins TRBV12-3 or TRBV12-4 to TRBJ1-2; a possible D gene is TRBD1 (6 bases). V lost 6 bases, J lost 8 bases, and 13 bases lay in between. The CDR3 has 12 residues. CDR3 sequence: CASSPGQNGYTF. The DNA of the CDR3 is TGTGCCAGCAGCCCGGGACAAAACGGCTACACCTTC.

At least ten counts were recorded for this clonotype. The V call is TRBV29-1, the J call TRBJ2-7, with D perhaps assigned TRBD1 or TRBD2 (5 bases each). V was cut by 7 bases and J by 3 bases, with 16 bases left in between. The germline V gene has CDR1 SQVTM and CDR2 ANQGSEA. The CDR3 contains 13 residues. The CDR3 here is CSAARDANYEQYF. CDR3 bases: TGCAGCGCAGCCCGGGACGCGAACTACGAGCAGTACTTC.

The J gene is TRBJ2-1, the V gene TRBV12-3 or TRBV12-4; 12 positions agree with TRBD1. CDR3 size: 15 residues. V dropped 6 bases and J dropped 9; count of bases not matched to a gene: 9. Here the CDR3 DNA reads TGTGCCAGCAGAAGCTGGGGACAGGGGGCGATTGAGCAGTTCTTC. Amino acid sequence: CASRSWGQGAIEQFF.

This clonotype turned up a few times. In DNA, the CDR3 is TGTGCCAGCAGAGTACCGGGGGGAACTGAAGCTTTCTTT. Protein: CASRVPGGTEAFF. The V call is TRBV5-6, the J call TRBJ1-1; the D gene is possibly TRBD1 (5 bases). The CDR3 covers 13 residues. V was pared by 5 bases and J by 5 bases, with 13 bases between. The germline CDR1 and CDR2 sequences are SGHDT and YYEEEE.

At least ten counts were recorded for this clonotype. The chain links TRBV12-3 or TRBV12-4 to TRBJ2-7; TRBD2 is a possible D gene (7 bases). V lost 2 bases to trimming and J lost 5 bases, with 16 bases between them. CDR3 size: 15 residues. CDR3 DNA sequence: TGTGCCAGCAGTTTAAGGGGGGGGAGTATGAACGAGCAGTACTTC. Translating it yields CASSLRGGSMNEQYF.

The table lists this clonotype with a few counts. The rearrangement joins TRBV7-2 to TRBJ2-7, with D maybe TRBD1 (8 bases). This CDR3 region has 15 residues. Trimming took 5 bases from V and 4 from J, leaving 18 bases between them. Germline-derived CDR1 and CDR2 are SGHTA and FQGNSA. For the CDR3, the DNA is TGTGCCAGCAGCACCGCGACAGGGGAGGGGTACGAGCAGTACTTC. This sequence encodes CASSTATGEGYEQYF.

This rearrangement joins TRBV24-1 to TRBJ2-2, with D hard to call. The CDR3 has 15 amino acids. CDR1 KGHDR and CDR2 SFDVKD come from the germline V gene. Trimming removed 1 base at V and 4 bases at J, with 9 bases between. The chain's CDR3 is CATSDFRPGTGELFF. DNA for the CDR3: TGTGCCACCAGTGATTTCCGGCCGGGCACCGGGGAGCTGTTTTTT.

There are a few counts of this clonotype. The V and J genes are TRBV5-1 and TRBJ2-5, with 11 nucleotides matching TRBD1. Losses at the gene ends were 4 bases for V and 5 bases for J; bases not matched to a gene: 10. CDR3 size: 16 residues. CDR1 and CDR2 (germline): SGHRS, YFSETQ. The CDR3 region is CASSTGDRGYSETQYF. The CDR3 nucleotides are TGCGCCAGCAGCACCGGGGACAGGGGGTATTCTGAGACCCAGTACTTC.

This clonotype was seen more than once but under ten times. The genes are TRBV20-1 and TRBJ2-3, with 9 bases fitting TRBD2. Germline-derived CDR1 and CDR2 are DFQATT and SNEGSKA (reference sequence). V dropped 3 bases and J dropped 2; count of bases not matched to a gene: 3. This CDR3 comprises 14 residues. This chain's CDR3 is CSASAGGNTDTQYF. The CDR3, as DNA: TGCAGTGCTAGTGCGGGAGGGAACACAGATACGCAGTATTTT.